Below, 23 T cell receptor beta chains from the same sample are listed, as sequenced in a study of sequential checkpoint blockade in melanoma. Sample treatment: randomized to nivolumab then ipilimumab (arm A) or the reverse (arm B). Clones were read by immunoSEQ multiplex PCR, and TCRdb kept only the in-frame ones, dropping some. The data contain fewer than 2,000 clones, about 19% of them seen just once; the ten biggest clones take up 22%. The source material was tumor tissue (inferred from file names), sampled from a patient given nivolumab and ipilimumab in sequence. These receptors all stem from a human donor with melanoma.

By frequency in the sample, this clone is large. This chain uses TRBV11-3 with TRBJ2-7, with D maybe TRBD2 (5 bases). The CDR3 covers 14 residues. Per germline, CDR1 SGHNT and CDR2 YENEEA. V was pared by 4 bases and J by 3 bases, with 13 bases between. DNA for the CDR3: TGTGCCAGCAGCTGGAGGACGTCTAACTACGAGCAGTACTTC. Translated, it gives CASSWRTSNYEQYF.

The chain combines TRBV14 with TRBJ2-7, with 10 positions matching TRBD1. The CDR3 totals 16 residues. V lost 0 bases, J lost 3 bases, and 5 bases stayed unmatched. Germline assignment: CDR1 SGHDN and CDR2 FVKESK. CDR3 region: CASSQDPGQGVYEQYF. DNA for the CDR3: TGTGCCAGCAGCCAAGATCCAGGACAGGGGGTCTACGAGCAGTACTTC. The full variable domain, in which reference TRBV14 and TRBJ2-7 provide the parts outside the CDR3, is EAGVTQFPSHSVIEKGQTVTLRCDPISGHDNLYWYRRVMGKEIKFLLHFVKESKQDESGMPNNRFLAERTGGTYSTLKVQPAELEDSGVYFCASSQDPGQGVYEQYFGPGTRLTVT.

The table lists this clone with a few counts. The genes are TRBV15 and TRBJ2-4; TRBD2 matches 10 bases. The CDR3 consists of 16 residues. CDR1 LNHNV and CDR2 YYDKDF come from the germline V gene (reference sequence). After removal of 5 bases from V and 2 bases from J, the junction contained 6 bases not matched to a gene. CDR3 protein: CATSGLAGASKNIQYF. The DNA of the CDR3 is TGTGCCACCAGCGGTCTAGCGGGAGCCTCCAAAAACATTCAGTACTTC. Using reference TRBV15 and TRBJ2-4 for the parts outside the CDR3, the full variable domain is DAMVIQNPRYQVTQFGKPVTLSCSQTLNHNVMYWYQQKSSQAPKLLFHYYDKDFNNEADTPDNFQSRRPNTSFCFLDIRSPGLGDTAMYLCATSGLAGASKNIQYFGAGTRLSVL.

This clone is medium-sized by share. The chain joins TRBV5-1 to TRBJ2-7, with 12 bases identical to TRBD2. CDR1 SGHRS and CDR2 YFSETQ come from the germline V gene. The CDR3 sequence is 15 residues long. The V segment lost 2 bases and the J segment 3 bases; nucleotides outside the gene matches: 3. CDR3 bases: TGCGCCAGCAGCTTACTAGCGGGGGGTTACTACGAGCAGTACTTC. Protein: CASSLLAGGYYEQYF.

This clone is classed as medium-sized. This chain connects TRBV6-8 to TRBJ2-2, with 8 bases that match TRBD2. The CDR3 loop spans 16 amino acids. CDR1 MNHGY and CDR2 SAAAGT come from the germline V gene. V lost 4 bases and J lost 4; bases outside the gene matches: 8. The CDR3 reads CASSFTGTSGTGELFF. DNA for the CDR3: TGTGCCAGCAGTTTCACCGGGACTAGTGGCACCGGGGAGCTGTTTTTT.

This clone was found a few times. J is TRBJ2-1 and V is TRBV6-8, with 9 positions matching TRBD2. In germline, CDR1 is MNHGY, CDR2 SAAAGT. CDR3 length: 17 amino acids. V shed 4 bases and J 8 bases; nucleotides not matched to a gene: 15. The CDR3 DNA reads as TGTGCCAGCAGTTCCGTTAGCAGCGGGGGGCCCAGAGATGAGCAGTTCTTC. This translates into CASSSVSSGGPRDEQFF.

The chain joins TRBV19 to TRBJ1-6; D remains ambiguous. The length of the CDR3 is 14 residues. Germline V gene lookup returns CDR1 LNHDA and CDR2 SQIVND (reference sequence). Trimming stripped 5 bases from V and 10 bases from J, with 15 bases between. For the CDR3, the DNA is TGTGCCAGTAGTGCCCGCTCGTTCGGCTCACCCCTCCACTTT. Protein product: CASSARSFGSPLHF.

This clone is termed medium-sized (0.01 to 0.1%). The chain employs TRBV6-8 and TRBJ2-7; 8 nucleotides agree with TRBD1. Trimming removed 5 bases from V and 0 bases from J; junction bases left unmatched: 6. Germline V lookup: CDR1 MNHGY, CDR2 SAAAGT. This CDR3 contains 15 residues. The CDR3 region has the DNA TGTGCCAGCAGTCCACAGGGGGGCACCTCCTACGAGCAGTACTTC. Residues: CASSPQGGTSYEQYF.

This clone was counted between two and nine times. V gene TRBV28 combines with J gene TRBJ2-5, with D hard to call. CDR3 length: 13 amino acids. V was cut by 10 bases and J by 5 bases, with 17 bases left in between. Germline V gene lookup returns CDR1 MDHEN and CDR2 SYDVKM. Here the CDR3 reads CATSLFSAETQYF. The CDR3 DNA reads as TGTGCCACCAGCCTGTTTTCAGCGGAGACCCAGTACTTC.

The V gene is TRBV5-1, the J gene TRBJ1-4; D not certain. CDR1 is SGHRS and CDR2 is YFSETQ in the germline V gene. CDR3 size: 14 residues. V dropped 4 bases and J dropped 3 bases, with 10 bases sitting between them. CDR3 protein: CASSLRTANEKLFF. CDR3 nucleotide sequence: TGCGCCAGCAGCCTAAGGACGGCTAATGAAAAACTGTTTTTT. The full variable domain, rest sourced from reference TRBV5-1 and TRBJ1-4, is KAGVTQTPRYLIKTRGQQVTLSCSPISGHRSVSWYQQTPGQGLQFLFEYFSETQRNKGNFPGRFSGRQFSNSRSEMNVSTLELGDSALYLCASSLRTANEKLFFGSGTQLSVL.

This clone ranks as medium-sized. The rearrangement uses TRBV12-2 and TRBJ2-1; TRBD2, the D gene given by the table, was not confirmed from the DNA. TRBV12-2 is tagged as a pseudogene. The CDR3 is 16 amino acids. In DNA form, the CDR3 reads TGTGCAAGTCGCACCGGACTAGCGGGTCTATCAACCGAGCAGTTCTTC. It translates to CASRTGLAGLSTEQFF.

This clone was seen a handful of times. The sample holds other DNA sequences that translate to the same CDR3. The chain carries TRBV15 and TRBJ2-2; tentative D call: TRBD2 (7 bases). This CDR3 is built from 14 residues. The germline V gene encodes CDR1 LNHNV and CDR2 YYDKDF (reference sequence). V lost 6 bases and J lost 7, with 15 bases in between. The CDR3 sequence is CATRGGGMVGELFF. CDR3 sequence (DNA): TGTGCCACCAGAGGGGGAGGGATGGTCGGGGAGCTGTTTTTT.

Only a few counts were recorded for this clone. The chain joins TRBV19 to TRBJ1-4, with 10 positions matching TRBD1. The V gene end was trimmed by 3 bases and the J gene end by 7 bases; junction bases not matched to a gene: 8. Germline V gives CDR1 LNHDA, CDR2 SQIVND (reference sequence). The length of the CDR3 is 16 residues. CDR3 sequence reads: CASSILGTGVVEKLFF. The CDR3, as DNA: TGTGCCAGTAGTATCTTGGGGACAGGGGTAGTTGAAAAACTGTTTTTT.

The V call is TRBV6-8, the J call TRBJ2-2; 11 nucleotides align to TRBD2. The CDR3 runs 15 residues. V shed 6 bases and J 13 bases; nucleotides not matched to a gene: 13. CDR1 MNHGY and CDR2 SAAAGT come from the germline V gene. CDR3 DNA: TGTGCCAGCAGCCCACTAGCGGGGGCATTTAGGGGGCTGTTTTTT. As protein: CASSPLAGAFRGLFF.

V gene TRBV5-1 combines with J gene TRBJ2-2; 10 bases fit TRBD2. Germline V CDR1 and CDR2: SGHRS, YFSETQ. The CDR3 runs to 16 residues. J was trimmed by 1 base and V by 2 bases; bases with no gene match: 2. The CDR3: CASSFRLAGNTGELFF. DNA for the CDR3: TGCGCCAGCAGCTTCAGACTAGCGGGGAACACCGGGGAGCTGTTTTTT.

This clone rates as medium-sized. This chain joins TRBV11-3 and TRBJ2-2; D possibly matches TRBD1 or TRBD2 (7 bases each). CDR3 length: 15 residues. Looked up from germline, CDR1 is SGHNT and CDR2 is YENEEA. V shed 7 bases and J shed 7 bases, with 19 bases lying between them. The chain's CDR3 is CASTTATGRDGELFF. CDR3 DNA sequence: TGTGCCAGCACCACAGCGACAGGGAGGGACGGGGAGCTGTTTTTT. The full variable domain, its missing parts supplied by reference TRBV11-3 and TRBJ2-2, is EAGVVQSPRYKIIEKKQPVAFWCNPISGHNTLYWYLQNLGQGPELLIRYENEEAVDDSQLPKDRFSAERLKGVDSTLKIQPAELGDSAVYLCASTTATGRDGELFFGEGSRLTVL.

The genes are TRBV14 and TRBJ2-3, with 11 bases fitting TRBD2. Germline V gene sequence: CDR1 SGHDN, CDR2 FVKESK. The CDR3 length is 16 residues. J gave up 3 bases and V 1 base, and 3 bases lay outside the gene matches. The CDR3 sequence: CASSQVSGGATDTQYF. Written as DNA, the CDR3 is TGTGCCAGCAGCCAAGTTAGCGGGGGGGCAACAGATACGCAGTATTTT.

This chain connects TRBV19 to TRBJ1-5; D uncertain. The CDR3 totals 14 residues. V lost 5 bases to trimming and J lost 5 bases, with 13 bases between them. Germline-derived CDR1 and CDR2 are LNHDA and SQIVND (reference sequence). This CDR3 is CASSFREAHQPQHF. CDR3 coding DNA: TGTGCCAGTAGTTTCCGGGAAGCCCATCAGCCCCAGCATTTT. Supplemented by reference TRBV19 and TRBJ1-5, the full variable domain reads DGGITQSPKYLFRKEGQNVTLSCEQNLNHDAMYWYRQDPGQGLRLIYYSQIVNDFQKGDIAEGYSVSREKKESFPLTVTSAQKNPTAFYLCASSFREAHQPQHFGDGTRLSIL.

This clone was observed many times. Additional DNA sequences in this sample encode the identical CDR3. J is TRBJ1-3 and V is TRBV9, with D unclear. This CDR3 comprises 13 residues. Trimming pared 0 bases from V and 8 bases from J, leaving 9 bases between. CDR1 is SGDLS, CDR2 YYNGEE, per germline. CDR3 nucleotide sequence: TGTGCCAGCAGCGTAGCTGGAAAAGACACCATATATTTT. Translating gives CASSVAGKDTIYF.

The chain uses TRBV18 and TRBJ2-1; 9 nucleotides line up with TRBD1. Trimming at V came to 4 bases and at J to 8 bases, leaving 9 bases not matched to a gene. This CDR3 has 15 residues. Germline lookup yields CDR1 KGHSH and CDR2 LQKENI. The CDR3 DNA sequence: TGTGCCAGCTCACTCCGGGACAGGGCCCCGCATGAGCAGTTCTTC. Its translation: CASSLRDRAPHEQFF. The variable domain in full, with the rest retrieved from reference TRBV18 and TRBJ2-1, is NAGVMQNPRHLVRRRGQEARLRCSPMKGHSHVYWYRQLPEEGLKFMVYLQKENIIDESGMPKERFSAEFPKEGPSILRIQQVVRGDSAAYFCASSLRDRAPHEQFFGPGTRLTVL.

This clone counts as medium-sized. V usage is TRBV28 and J usage is TRBJ2-7, with unresolved D. This CDR3 is 17 amino acids long. The germline V gene encodes CDR1 MDHEN and CDR2 SYDVKM. Trimming removed 5 bases at V and 1 base at J, with 21 bases between. The CDR3 loop is CASSTLLIGSLSYEQYF. The CDR3 DNA follows: TGTGCCAGCAGTACACTCTTAATAGGAAGTCTTTCCTACGAGCAGTACTTC.

The gene calls are TRBV5-1 and TRBJ1-2; tentative D call: TRBD1 (5 bases). Per the germline V gene, CDR1 is SGHRS and CDR2 is YFSETQ. Trimming removed 1 base at V and 6 bases at J, with 13 bases between. This CDR3 has 14 residues. As DNA, the CDR3 is TGCGCCAGCAGCTTGATAAACCAGGGTGATGGCTACACCTTC. Translation gives CASSLINQGDGYTF.

This clone was counted many times. The genes are TRBV11-3 and TRBJ2-5, with TRBD2 matching 7 bases. V trimming: 5 bases; J trimming: 0 bases; junction bases outside the gene matches: 12. The CDR3 covers 17 residues. Germline V lookup: CDR1 SGHNT, CDR2 YENEEA. The chain's CDR3 is CASSQRGMGGYQETQYF. The CDR3 nucleotides read TGTGCCAGCAGCCAAAGAGGTATGGGAGGGTACCAAGAGACCCAGTACTTC.